This T cell receptor beta chain was sequenced for a study of cytomegalovirus exposure and HLA in healthy donors. PCR primers comprised 60 Vbeta and 13 Jbeta primers. Measured with immunoSEQ multiplex PCR; TCRdb has only the in-frame clones, and not every one. The data contain 180,000 or so clones, roughly 73% of them seen just once; the ten biggest clones take up about 8%. Comments on this clone: Antigen: not known.

Study outcomes and limitations: In a later analysis, at a false discovery rate of 0.05, 15,000 to 20,000 TCR beta sequences matched HLA alleles. Only CMV serostatus was available as immune exposure information. According to an earlier analysis, most TCR beta V segments yielded productive rearrangements about 87% or about 30% of the time.

Trimming removed 1 base at V and 1 base at J, with 7 bases between. This CDR3 comprises 14 residues. CDR1 PRHDT and CDR2 FYEKMQ come from the germline V gene (reference sequence). This clonotype was sampled from a woman aged 40 to 49 in good health and CMV-seropositive. The sequenced sample was PBMCs. The V gene is TRBV13, the J gene TRBJ2-5; no definite D call. The CDR3 DNA sequence: TGTGCCAGCAGCTTAGACTCGTTCCAAGAGACCCAGTACTTC. Its protein is CASSLDSFQETQYF.